This TCR beta chain was identified in a study of shared clonotypes between healthy human individuals. The study, taken as a whole, reports: Expectations were that clonotype sharing among donors would be affected by sequencing depth. When naive CD4 clonotypes were compared across a few donors, roughly 4.9% were shared. Tissue TCR repertoires likely differ from these blood-only repertoires.

The sample holds one count of this clone. Its antigen is as yet unknown. The CDR3 loop spans 14 amino acids. V shed 8 bases, J shed 0 bases, and the junction held 7 bases outside the gene matches. The germline V gene encodes CDR1 WSHSY and CDR2 SAAADI. Naive CD8 cells lacked CD45RO and underwent positive selection for CCR7, leaving out terminally differentiated effector memory CD45RA+ cells. Every one of the donors was a Caucasian adult that lived in Nashville, Tennessee. The table came from immunoSEQ multiplex PCR; TCRdb's copy has only in-frame clones and leaves some out. The sample carries roughly 1,800,000 clones, approximately 94% recorded once.

The chain has TRBV10-2 and TRBJ2-7, with 7 bases that match TRBD2. The receptor's source is a man younger than 35 in good health. Sequenced: naive CD8+ T cells sorted from blood. Here the CDR3 reads CASEAGLGSYEQYF. The DNA for the CDR3 is TGCGCCAGCGAGGCAGGACTAGGCTCCTACGAGCAGTACTTC.